The T cell receptor (beta chain) described here comes from a study of cytomegalovirus exposure and HLA in healthy donors. Study-wide results and limits: Later, an analysis showed that TCR beta chains associated with HLA were more clonally expanded than others that were equally common. For TCR beta chains, V- and J-gene trimming was later linked to a missense DCLRE1C variant.

Primers for the PCR totalled 60 Vbeta and 13 Jbeta. The assay was immunoSEQ multiplex PCR, and TCRdb's table has in-frame clones only and misses some. The sample holds 80,000 to 95,000 clones, roughly 76% seen once. Notes on this clone: Its cognate antigen is unknown.

This sequence originates from a woman in her twenties or thirties in good health and CMV-seronegative. The sequencing sample was made of PBMCs.

The CDR3 spells CASSSQQGTNEKLFF. CDR3 sequence (DNA): TGTGCCAGCAGCTCACAACAGGGGACTAATGAAAAACTGTTTTTT. The V call is TRBV11-2, the J call TRBJ1-4; 7 bases agree with TRBD1. Unmatched junction bases numbered 4, after V lost 4 bases and J lost 2 bases. Germline values: CDR1 SGHAT, CDR2 FQNNGV. CDR3 length: 15 residues. The full variable domain, completed using reference TRBV11-2 and TRBJ1-4, is EAGVAQSPRYKIIEKRQSVAFWCNPISGHATLYWYQQILGQGPKLLIQFQNNGVVDDSQLPKDRFSAERLKGVDSTLKIQPAKLEDSAVYLCASSSQQGTNEKLFFGSGTQLSVL.